One sample yielded the 9 T cell receptor beta chains listed below, sequenced in a study of cytomegalovirus exposure and HLA in healthy donors. The repertoire was sequenced with immunoSEQ multiplex PCR; TCRdb's copy has only in-frame clones and lacks some. The sample lists approximately 81,000 clones; around 94% were seen once. The specimen was PBMCs. Receptors originate from a man in his late teens or twenties in good health and CMV-seronegative.

The chain joins TRBV6-1 to TRBJ2-7; D not resolved. Germline V gives CDR1 MNHNS, CDR2 SASEGT. This CDR3 comprises 11 residues. V shed 6 bases and J shed 2 bases, with 5 bases lying between them. The CDR3 nucleotides are TGTGCCAGCAGGCGTGCCTACGAGCAGTACTTC. Protein product: CASRRAYEQYF.

This chain connects TRBV5-1 to TRBJ1-1; TRBD1 might be the D (6 bases). The CDR3 has 15 residues. With 6 bases removed from V and 1 base from J, the gap between germline ends came to 16 bases. Germline V gene data show CDR1 as SGHRS and CDR2 as YFSETQ. DNA of the CDR3: TGCGCCAGCAAGGACAGAGTTTTAGGGAACACTGAAGCTTTCTTT. Translated: CASKDRVLGNTEAFF.

This clone appeared a single time. V gene TRBV5-1 combines with J gene TRBJ1-2; maybe TRBD1 (6 bases). This CDR3 comprises 14 residues. V lost 4 bases and J lost 4, with 14 bases in between. From germline, CDR1 is SGHRS and CDR2 YFSETQ. CDR3 amino acids: CASSQDSVPYGYTF. The CDR3 nucleotides read TGCGCCAGCAGCCAGGACAGCGTTCCCTATGGCTACACCTTC.

The chain joins TRBV19 to TRBJ2-7; 8 bases line up with TRBD1. The CDR3 is made up of 16 amino acids. V trimming: 11 bases; J trimming: 3 bases; junction bases outside the gene matches: 18. Germline CDR1 LNHDA, CDR2 SQIVND (reference sequence). The CDR3 reads CAADRQGQDRLYEQYF. The CDR3 DNA sequence: TGTGCCGCAGACCGACAGGGGCAGGACCGACTCTACGAGCAGTACTTC. Drawing the rest from reference TRBV19 and TRBJ2-7, the complete variable domain is DGGITQSPKYLFRKEGQNVTLSCEQNLNHDAMYWYRQDPGQGLRLIYYSQIVNDFQKGDIAEGYSVSREKKESFPLTVTSAQKNPTAFYLCAADRQGQDRLYEQYFGPGTRLTVT.

The chain links TRBV6-6 to TRBJ1-6; D gene uncertain. This CDR3 contains 16 residues. CDR1 is MNHNY and CDR2 is SVGAGI in the germline V gene (reference sequence). Trimming stripped 4 bases from V and 6 bases from J, with 16 bases between. The chain's CDR3 is CASSLLLKRANSPLHF. The CDR3 DNA sequence: TGTGCCAGCAGTTTATTGTTAAAGAGGGCTAATTCACCCCTCCACTTT.

The CDR3 protein is CTTGEGYGYTF. The CDR3, as DNA: TGCACCACCGGTGAGGGCTATGGCTACACCTTC. The chain has TRBV20-1 and TRBJ1-2, with unresolved D. Germline-derived CDR1 and CDR2 are DFQATT and SNEGSKA (reference sequence). The CDR3 loop spans 11 amino acids.

The chain has TRBV30 and TRBJ2-1, with D possibly matching TRBD2 (5 bases). CDR3 size: 16 residues. Trimming shortened V by 1 base and J by 0 bases, and 13 bases separated the two germline ends. CDR1 is GTSNPN and CDR2 is SVGIG in the germline V gene (reference sequence). DNA of the CDR3: TGTGCCTGGAGTGGTAGCGTCCCCCCCTCCTACAATGAGCAGTTCTTC. Translated: CAWSGSVPPSYNEQFF.

The rearrangement joins TRBV5-4 to TRBJ1-2; 7 bases match TRBD1. V shed 4 bases and J 3 bases; nucleotides not matched to a gene: 9. CDR3 length: 15 amino acids. Germline CDR1 SGHNT, CDR2 YYREEE (reference sequence). CDR3 protein: CASSAGGIKDYGYTF. CDR3 DNA: TGTGCCAGCAGCGCAGGGGGGATTAAGGACTATGGCTACACCTTC.

The rearrangement uses TRBV25-1 and TRBJ2-7, with D tentatively TRBD1 (7 bases). The CDR3 spans 15 residues. Trimming pared 3 bases from V and 2 bases from J, leaving 14 bases between. Germline V gene data show CDR1 as MGHDK and CDR2 as SYGVNS. The CDR3 nucleotides are TGTGCCAGCAGTGATTCGGCAGGGGGGACCTACGAGCAGTACTTC. Translated, it gives CASSDSAGGTYEQYF.